The rows below give T cell receptor beta chains drawn from one sample of a study of shared clonotypes between healthy human individuals. Only in-frame clones appear in the TCRdb table, and some are missing; sequencing was by immunoSEQ multiplex PCR. The sample records some 2.1 million clones, about 95% being singletons. Sequencing was carried out using naive CD8+ T cells sorted from blood. Receptors originate from a young man in good health. Each CDR3 is given with its conserved first and last residue. A D gene is named only where the DNA matches it firmly. Rows may omit the clone size; those that give it use once, few, many or a size class.

TRBV6-6	NA	NA	TRBJ1-2	TGTGCCACCCTCCAAAGCGGGGGCTACACCTTC	CATLQSGGYTF
TRBV19	NA	NA	TRBJ2-1	TGTGCCAGTAGTATAACGCCGGGGGTCTACAATGAGCAGTTCTTC	CASSITPGVYNEQFF
TRBV2	NA	NA	TRBJ2-7	TGTGCCAGCAGCGACTCCCTCGGACGCTCCTACGAGCAGTACTTC	CASSDSLGRSYEQYF
TRBV27	TRBD2	once	TRBJ2-2	TGTGCCAGCAGTTTAGAACTAGCGGGGGCCTACACCGGGGAGCTGTTTTTT	CASSLELAGAYTGELFF
TRBV4-1	NA	NA	TRBJ1-1	TGCGCCAGCAGCCAGGGGGGGGAGGGGATGAACACTGAAGCTTTCTTT	CASSQGGEGMNTEAFF
TRBV27	NA	NA	TRBJ1-1	TGTGCCAGCAGTTTATATGTAGGGGGTACTGAAGCTTTCTTT	CASSLYVGGTEAFF
TRBV9	NA	NA	TRBJ2-7	TGTGCCAGCAGCCGTGGCGGGTTGGAGTCCTACGAGCAGTACTTC	CASSRGGLESYEQYF
TRBV6-1	TRBD2	NA	TRBJ2-7	TGTGCCAGCAGTGATACTAGCGGGAGCTCCTACGAGCAGTACTTC	CASSDTSGSSYEQYF
TRBV2	TRBD2	NA	TRBJ2-3	TGTGCCTATCGGGGGCTAGCGGGAGTGCGATGGGATACGCAGTATTTT	CAYRGLAGVRWDTQYF
TRBV7-9	TRBD1	NA	TRBJ2-5	TGTGCCAGCAGCTCAAGATCAACAGGGGTGGAGACCCAGTACTTC	CASSSRSTGVETQYF
TRBV18	NA	NA	TRBJ2-7	TGTGCCAGCTCACCCCAGGGTTCCGAGCAGTACTTC	CASSPQGSEQYF
TRBV28	NA	NA	TRBJ2-4	TGTGCCAGCAGTTTGAGAAATGCCAAAAACATTCAGTACTTC	CASSLRNAKNIQYF
TRBV5-6	NA	NA	TRBJ2-7	TGTGCCAGCAGCCTCGATGATTCCGAGCAGTACTTC	CASSLDDSEQYF
TRBV4-1	NA	NA	TRBJ1-5	TGCGCCAGCAGCCAAGATGTCGGGGTCGACAATCAGCCCCAGCATTTT	CASSQDVGVDNQPQHF
TRBV7-9	NA	NA	TRBJ2-1	NA	CASSSSGQHYNEQFF
TRBV27	NA	NA	TRBJ2-7	TGTGCCAGCAGTTTATCGAGGGCCTACGAGCAGTACTTC	CASSLSRAYEQYF
TRBV5-1	NA	NA	TRBJ2-5	TGCGCCAGCAGCTTGATTGACTTCCAAGAGACCCAGTACTTC	CASSLIDFQETQYF
TRBV2	NA	NA	TRBJ2-2	TGTGCCACCGCGGAAGCGCGCACCGGGGAGCTGTTTTTT	CATAEARTGELFF
TRBV5-1	TRBD1	NA	TRBJ2-6	TGCGCCAGCAGCTTACGGGACAGCGTCTCTGGGGCCAACGTCCTGACTTTC	CASSLRDSVSGANVLTF
TRBV7-2	NA	NA	TRBJ2-1	TGTGCCAGCAGCTTAGTTGACGGGAGCTCCTACAATGAGCAGTTCTTC	CASSLVDGSSYNEQFF
TRBV10-3	NA	NA	TRBJ2-7	TGTGCCATCAAGGGAGGGGGTTCCTACGAGCAGTACTTC	CAIKGGGSYEQYF
TRBV27	NA	NA	TRBJ1-1	TGTGCCAGCAGTTTCTCGGGGGACTACACTGAAGCTTTCTTT	CASSFSGDYTEAFF
TRBV5-1	NA	NA	TRBJ1-2	TGCGCCAGCAGCTTTAACCAACGGGGCTATGGCTACACCTTC	CASSFNQRGYGYTF